This TCR beta chain was obtained from a study of vaccination and CD4 T cells after COVID-19. This clonotype has only a few counts. Its antigen is as yet unknown. The Oncomine TCR Beta short-read assay was applied to DNA of cultured CD4+ T cells. Genomic DNA was drawn out of CD4+ T cells grown in culture. TCRdb redid the calling of the PCR reads with MiXCR, one entry per CDR3 protein. The repertoire has 15,000 or so distinct CDR3 sequences, 50% to 60% of them found once; the top ten carry 4.5% to 5.5%. The V segment lost 6 bases and the J segment 0 bases; nucleotides outside the gene matches: 8. The CDR3 consists of 15 residues. The V gene's germline CDR1 is MNHEY and CDR2 SVGEGT. Specified treatment: approximately 10-day PBMC culture with coronavirus spike peptide pools or control peptides (ViraFEST assay). Expansion of antigen-specific T cells with peptide pools by ViraFEST preceded sequencing of TCRs.

This chain connects TRBV6-2 or TRBV6-3 to TRBJ2-7; TRBD1 agrees at 7 bases. The sequences come from CD4+ T cells from blood, cultured in vitro, collected before SARS-CoV-2 vaccination. This receptor was identified in a human donor who had recovered from COVID-19. The CDR3 sequence is CASRPAQGSSYEQYF. The CDR3 bases are TGTGCCAGCAGACCGGCACAGGGGTCCTCCTACGAGCAGTACTTC.